This T cell receptor beta chain was documented in a study of cytomegalovirus exposure and HLA in healthy donors. The PCR ran on 60 Vbeta and 13 Jbeta primers. Clones were read by immunoSEQ multiplex PCR, and TCRdb kept only the in-frame ones, dropping some. The table lists about 110,000 clones, with less than 4.5% in the top ten. As for the donors, each was a healthy bone marrow donor. Material for sequencing was PBMCs. The receptor was isolated from a man aged 30 to 39 in good health and CMV-seronegative.

The CDR3 coding sequence is TGTGCCAGCAGTGAGCCGACAGTTACCTATGGCTACACCTTC. Translated: CASSEPTVTYGYTF. This chain joins TRBV25-1 and TRBJ1-2; D might be TRBD1 (5 bases). CDR3 size: 14 residues. Trimming pared 3 bases from V and 4 bases from J, leaving 12 bases between. Germline V lookup: CDR1 MGHDK, CDR2 SYGVNS.